This is a list of T cell receptor beta chains from one sample in a study of blood T cell repertoires in COVID-19. Sequencing used immunoSEQ multiplex PCR; TCRdb keeps in-frame clones, though not all of them. Seen here are roughly 230,000 clones, more than 65% observed once, and the top ten hold approximately 4%. The sequenced sample consisted of peripheral blood. These receptors originate from a man aged 45 to 65 with active or convalescent COVID-19. Each CDR3 is given with its conserved first and last residue. A D gene is named only where the DNA matches it firmly. Some rows mark clone size as missing; the rest say once, few, many or name a class of expanded clone.

v_call	clone_size	d_call	j_call	cdr3_length	cdr3_nt	cdr3_aa
TRBV2	.	TRBD1	TRBJ1-4	14	TGTGCCAGCAAACGGGACAGGGTTAATGAAAAACTGTTTTTT	CASKRDRVNEKLFF
TRBV29-1	.	.	TRBJ1-1	12	TGCAGCGTGGGTCGGGGTGACACTGAAGCTTTCTTT	CSVGRGDTEAFF
TRBV5-4	.	.	TRBJ2-3	16	TGTGCCAGCAGCTTAACCCTGTCTCACGGGACAGATACGCAGTATTTT	CASSLTLSHGTDTQYF
TRBV18	many	TRBD2	TRBJ2-7	17	TGTGCCAGCTCACCCCTTTCGGGACTAGCGGGGGTGGTCGAGCAGTACTTC	CASSPLSGLAGVVEQYF
TRBV6-5	once	TRBD2	TRBJ2-1	16	TGTGCCAGCAGTTACTCGGGGCGGGGGGCCCAAAATGAGCAGTTCTTC	CASSYSGRGAQNEQFF
TRBV3-1/TRBV3-2	.	.	TRBJ2-7	15	TGTGCCAGCAGCCAAGATCTCGCGGTCCCAAACGAGCAGTACTTC	CASSQDLAVPNEQYF
TRBV6-2/TRBV6-3	.	TRBD2	TRBJ2-5	17	TGTGCCAGCAGTTACGCCACGGGACTAGCGGACCAAGAGACCCAGTACTTC	CASSYATGLADQETQYF
TRBV29-1	few	.	TRBJ1-2	13	TGCAGCGTTGACCAGGGTGGCAACTATGGCTACACCTTC	CSVDQGGNYGYTF
TRBV28	.	.	TRBJ1-2	14	TGTGCCAGCAGTTTATCGGGGATTGCGGGGGGCTACACCTTC	CASSLSGIAGGYTF
TRBV19	.	TRBD1	TRBJ1-1	14	TGTGCCAGTAGTATGGTGGACAGGGGCCCTGAAGCTTTCTTT	CASSMVDRGPEAFF
TRBV11-2	once	.	TRBJ1-2	13	TGTGCCAGCAGCCGCGGGGGATGGAGGGGCTACACCTTC	CASSRGGWRGYTF